This TCR beta chain was captured by sequencing in a study of regulatory T cells in long-lasting Graves disease. Time point denoted: newly diagnosed GD, antithyroid drugs for less than 3 months. The TCR library was made from RNA that had been extracted from PBMCs in TRIzol. Study-wide results and caveats: The study found TRBV28, TRBJ1-2 and TRBJ2-5 favored in persistent disease.

V was shortened by 2 bases and J by 8 bases, with 21 bases between the two germline ends. Per the germline V gene, CDR1 is SNHLY and CDR2 is FYNNEI. The CDR3 runs to 17 residues. This clonotype was counted at least ten times. Its antigen is currently unknown. HTBI primers from iRepertoire and Arm-PCR of CDR3 regions yielded the TCR beta libraries. Each CDR3 protein is one row after TCRdb ran MiXCR on the multiplex PCR reads. Of around 400,000 distinct CDR3 sequences listed, 12% were seen once; the top ten hold approximately 17%. This same sample was also part of a study on T cells in Graves' hyperthyroidism and ophthalmopathy. This second study notes: During a first-round RT-PCR of the TCR CDR3, the HTBI primer set was used. Appearing also in blood were most of the thyroid clonotypes expanded above 0.001.

The input for sequencing was peripheral blood mononuclear cells (PBMCs), taken at new diagnosis, from a patient treated with antithyroid drugs. J is TRBJ1-4 and V is TRBV2, with D possibly TRBD1 on 5 matching bases. The receptor was isolated from a woman under 30 with Graves disease. The CDR3 bases are TGTGCCAGCAGTGAACAGGGCTGGGGAACGGATGAGGAAAAACTGTTTTTT. It encodes CASSEQGWGTDEEKLFF.